The 23 T cell receptor beta chains below were found in one sample sequenced in a study of T cell repertoires in cytomegalovirus infection. TCRdb re-called the reads through MiXCR, storing one row per CDR3 protein. The data contain approximately 150,000 distinct CDR3 sequences, about a sixth of them seen just once; the ten biggest clones take up over 15%. Sequencing used CD8+ T cells from PBMCs. The receptors originated from a human donor in good health (CMV status not recorded). Some clones in this sample may be carry-over from other donors' samples.

This clonotype has just a few counts. The chain carries TRBV6-5 and TRBJ2-1; TRBD2 might be the D (6 bases). The length of the CDR3 is 14 residues. Germline V gene data show CDR1 as MNHEY and CDR2 as SVGAGI. V was pared by 0 bases and J by 8 bases, with 11 bases between. CDR3 sequence (DNA): TGTGCCAGCAGTTACTCCGCAGGAGGGGATGAGCAGTTCTTC. This translates into CASSYSAGGDEQFF.

This chain links TRBV6-6 with TRBJ2-6; D gene ambiguous. The length of the CDR3 is 15 residues. V shed 2 bases and J shed 0 bases, with 5 bases lying between them. Germline lookup yields CDR1 MNHNY and CDR2 SVGAGI (reference sequence). CDR3 residues: CASSYKVSGANVLTF. The CDR3 nucleotides are TGTGCCAGCAGTTACAAGGTCTCTGGGGCCAACGTCCTGACTTTC.

The V gene is TRBV12-3 or TRBV12-4, the J gene TRBJ1-1; D gene uncertain. Trimming took 1 base from V and 1 from J, leaving 7 bases between them. The CDR3 runs to 14 residues. In DNA, the CDR3 is TGTGCCAGCAGTTTAGGTTGGCAGAACACTGAAGCTTTCTTT. Translating gives CASSLGWQNTEAFF.

This clonotype was observed a handful of times. The chain employs TRBV2 and TRBJ1-4, with TRBD1 as a possible D gene (5 bases). The CDR3 sequence is 17 residues long. V was cut by 3 bases and J by 7 bases, with 21 bases left in between. Germline V gene lookup returns CDR1 SNHLY and CDR2 FYNNEI. The CDR3 loop is CASSEVTSGGTPEKLFF. The DNA of the CDR3 is TGTGCCAGCAGTGAGGTGACTAGCGGGGGGACCCCTGAAAAACTGTTTTTT.

In this sample, this clonotype turned up a few times. The CDR3 sequence: CASSGLRGLTDTQYF. The CDR3 DNA follows: TGTGCCAGCAGTGGACTCCGGGGGCTAACAGATACGCAGTATTTT. This sequence joins TRBV6-2 or TRBV6-3 and TRBJ2-3; TRBD1 or TRBD2 may be the D gene (6 bases each). Trimming removed 5 bases from V and 3 bases from J, with 15 bases in between. The CDR3 loop spans 15 amino acids. Germline V gives CDR1 MNHEY, CDR2 SVGEGT.

This clonotype was seen only a few times. The chain has TRBV6-2 or TRBV6-3 and TRBJ2-7; no clear D gene. The CDR3 covers 10 residues. Germline values: CDR1 MNHEY, CDR2 SVGEGT. The V gene lost 7 bases and the J gene lost 4 bases, with 5 bases spanning the gap. The CDR3 is CASNQYEQYF. The CDR3 DNA is TGTGCCAGCAATCAGTACGAGCAGTACTTC.

The chain employs TRBV7-9 and TRBJ1-6; D is uncertain. The length of the CDR3 is 13 residues. In germline, CDR1 is SEHNR, CDR2 FQNEAQ (reference sequence). The germline V and J ends were trimmed by 4 bases and 7 bases, with 8 bases remaining between them. For the CDR3, the DNA is TGTGCCAGCAGCTCTGGCTGGAATTCACCCCTCCACTTT. This encodes CASSSGWNSPLHF.

Many counts were recorded for this clonotype. V usage is TRBV7-2 and J usage is TRBJ1-1; D gene uncertain. Germline V CDR1 and CDR2: SGHTA, FQGNSA. The CDR3 runs 13 residues. V lost 2 bases and J 1 base, leaving 5 bases between the germline ends. CDR3 sequence: CASSLIENTEAFF. The CDR3 DNA is TGTGCCAGCAGCTTAATAGAGAACACTGAAGCTTTCTTT.

This clonotype has only a few counts. The chain has TRBV28 and TRBJ2-3; TRBD1 agrees at 7 bases. CDR1 and CDR2 from the germline V gene are MDHEN and SYDVKM. Trimming cost V 6 bases and J 1 base; bases outside gene matches: 7. This CDR3 spans 15 amino acids. CDR3 coding DNA: TGTGCCAGCAGCCCTTACACAGGGGGCACAGATACGCAGTATTTT. Residues: CASSPYTGGTDTQYF.

This clonotype was observed a few times. The CDR3 nucleotides are TGTGCCAGCAGTTTAGATTGGGGCGGGTCCTACAATGAGCAGTTCTTC. Protein: CASSLDWGGSYNEQFF. The chain is built from TRBV12-3 or TRBV12-4 and TRBJ2-1; D tentatively fits TRBD1 or TRBD2 (5 bases each). The CDR3 has 16 residues. V lost 1 base, J lost 1 base, and 11 bases lay in between.

In this sample, this clonotype turned up many times. The chain couples TRBV7-2 to TRBJ2-7; maybe TRBD1 (6 bases). Germline lookup yields CDR1 SGHTA and CDR2 FQGNSA. This CDR3 comprises 14 residues. Trimming left V 3 bases short and J 4 bases short, with 13 bases between. This chain's CDR3 is CASSFRTELYEQYF. Here the CDR3 DNA reads TGTGCCAGCAGCTTTCGGACAGAATTGTACGAGCAGTACTTC.

This clonotype was detected many times. The CDR3 spells CASSPGTVNTEAFF. The CDR3 nucleotides are TGTGCCAGCAGCCCCGGGACGGTGAACACTGAAGCTTTCTTT. V usage is TRBV7-9 and J usage is TRBJ1-1, with D possibly being TRBD1 (5 bases). The CDR3 has 14 residues. Germline loops: CDR1 SEHNR, CDR2 FQNEAQ (reference sequence). The V end was cut by 5 bases, the J end by 0 bases, with 10 bases between.

The rearrangement links TRBV7-9 to TRBJ2-7, with no clear D. In germline, CDR1 is SEHNR, CDR2 FQNEAQ (reference sequence). This CDR3 is 12 amino acids long. V dropped 4 bases and J dropped 6 bases, with 10 bases sitting between them. The CDR3 loop is CASSSPNSEQYF. CDR3 DNA: TGTGCCAGCAGCTCCCCTAACTCCGAGCAGTACTTC.

This chain links TRBV29-1 with TRBJ1-2; 8 bases map to TRBD1. J gave up 3 bases and V 1 base, and 1 base lay outside the gene matches. CDR3 length equals 13 residues. The germline V gene encodes CDR1 SQVTM and CDR2 ANQGSEA. The CDR3 sequence is CSVEAGGYYGYTF. The CDR3 DNA follows: TGCAGCGTTGAAGCAGGGGGCTACTATGGCTACACCTTC. The full variable domain, completed using reference TRBV29-1 and TRBJ1-2, is SAVISQKPSRDICQRGTSLTIQCQVDSQVTMMFWYRQQPGQSLTLIATANQGSEATYESGFVIDKFPISRPNLTFSTLTVSNMSPEDSSIYLCSVEAGGYYGYTFGSGTRLTVV.

This clonotype was detected a few times. This sequence joins TRBV7-6 and TRBJ2-7, with a tentative D call TRBD1 (7 bases). CDR3 length: 16 residues. Deletions cut 1 base from V and 5 bases from J, with 18 bases between. Germline V gene sequence: CDR1 SGHVS, CDR2 FNYEAQ. The CDR3 DNA reads as TGTGCCAGCAGCTTAGTTGTGAGCAGGGGGGCCAACGAGCAGTACTTC. Its translation is CASSLVVSRGANEQYF.

The chain links TRBV7-9 to TRBJ2-6; D may be TRBD1 (5 bases). Germline V gene lookup returns CDR1 SEHNR and CDR2 FQNEAQ (reference sequence). The CDR3 loop spans 16 amino acids. Trimming took off 2 bases at V and 0 bases at J, with 8 bases between the two ends. The CDR3, as DNA: TGTGCCAGCAGCTTAAAAGGGGACTCTGGGGCCAACGTCCTGACTTTC. Protein: CASSLKGDSGANVLTF.

The V call is TRBV11-2, the J call TRBJ2-2, with D hard to call. The CDR3 is 14 residues long. CDR1 is SGHAT, CDR2 FQNNGV, per germline. The V gene lost 0 bases and the J gene lost 4 bases, with 6 bases spanning the gap. The CDR3 sequence: CASSLEYVTGELFF. CDR3 coding DNA: TGTGCCAGCAGCTTAGAGTACGTCACCGGGGAGCTGTTTTTT.

This clonotype was recorded a few times. This chain connects TRBV12-3 or TRBV12-4 to TRBJ2-1; a possible D gene is TRBD1 (5 bases). The CDR3 extends over 14 amino acids. With 7 bases removed from V and 4 bases from J, the gap between germline ends came to 14 bases. DNA of the CDR3: TGTGCCAGCACCCAAAAAACAGGTTACAATGAGCAGTTCTTC. Amino acid sequence: CASTQKTGYNEQFF.

This clonotype has just a few counts. The rearrangement links TRBV12-3 or TRBV12-4 to TRBJ2-1; D might be TRBD2 (7 bases). CDR3 size: 14 residues. V was pared by 1 base and J by 15 bases, with 19 bases between. CDR3 sequence (DNA): TGTGCCAGCAGTTTAGTGGGGGCGCGGGGGCCAACGTTCTTC. Translated: CASSLVGARGPTFF.

This chain uses TRBV5-1 with TRBJ2-2; D is ambiguous. The length of the CDR3 is 15 residues. V lost 1 base, J lost 2 bases, and 9 bases lay in between. Looked up from germline, CDR1 is SGHRS and CDR2 is YFSETQ. CDR3 amino acids: CASSLRAENTGELFF. The CDR3 region has the DNA TGCGCCAGCAGCTTGAGGGCAGAAAACACCGGGGAGCTGTTTTTT.

This clonotype appeared many times. The chain uses TRBV12-3 or TRBV12-4 and TRBJ1-1; D uncertain. This CDR3 has 13 amino acids. Trimming cost V 2 bases and J 2 bases, with 6 bases left between them. CDR3 sequence reads: CASSLKVNTEAFF. The CDR3 bases are TGTGCCAGCAGTTTAAAGGTTAACACTGAAGCTTTCTTT.

This clonotype came up many times. The chain is built from TRBV15 and TRBJ2-5, with TRBD1 matching over 10 bases. Germline CDR1 and CDR2: LNHNV and YYDKDF (reference sequence). This CDR3 region has 15 residues. J gave up 5 bases and V 3 bases, and 6 bases lay outside the gene matches. The CDR3, as DNA: TGTGCCACCAGCAGGGACAGGGGGAAGGCGGAGACCCAGTACTTC. Protein product: CATSRDRGKAETQYF.

This clonotype was picked up a small number of times. This chain connects TRBV2 to TRBJ1-2; D gene unclear. The CDR3 is 14 residues long. In germline, CDR1 is SNHLY, CDR2 FYNNEI. V lost 3 bases, J lost 6 bases, and 14 bases lay in between. CDR3 sequence: CASSEVGPGDGYTF. In DNA form, the CDR3 reads TGTGCCAGCAGTGAGGTCGGACCTGGGGATGGCTACACCTTC.